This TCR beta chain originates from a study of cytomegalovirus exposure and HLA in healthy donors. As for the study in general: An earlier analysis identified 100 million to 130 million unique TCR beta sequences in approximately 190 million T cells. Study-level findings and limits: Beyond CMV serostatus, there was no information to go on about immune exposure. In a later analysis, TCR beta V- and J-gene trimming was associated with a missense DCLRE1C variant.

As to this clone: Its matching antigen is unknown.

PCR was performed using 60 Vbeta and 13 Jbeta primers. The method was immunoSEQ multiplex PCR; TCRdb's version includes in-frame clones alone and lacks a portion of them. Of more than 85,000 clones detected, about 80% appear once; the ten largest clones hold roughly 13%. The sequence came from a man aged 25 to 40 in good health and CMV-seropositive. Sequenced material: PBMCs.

Here the CDR3 reads CASSNRDRNTEAFF. In nucleotides, the CDR3 is TGTGCCAGCAGCAACCGGGACAGGAACACTGAAGCTTTCTTT. V gene TRBV7-2 combines with J gene TRBJ1-1; 7 bases align to TRBD1. V lost 5 bases to trimming and J lost 1 base; unmatched junction nucleotides: 4. The CDR3 sequence is 14 residues long. Germline V gives CDR1 SGHTA, CDR2 FQGNSA.